This TCR beta chain emerged from a study of T cells in Graves' hyperthyroidism and ophthalmopathy (dated by TCRdb to the late 2010s). In terms of the full investigation: Peripheral blood samples were taken at the time of initial diagnosis, prior to any treatment. According to the paper, TCR Vbeta CDR3 sequencing was carried out on over 130 peripheral blood samples, which came from fewer than 50 ophthalmopathy, approximately 72 hyperthyroidism and some 17 progressor patients. In six Graves' hyperthyroidism patients, the study also compared T-cell repertoires from thyroid tissue with T-cell repertoires from blood. Prospective prediction of ophthalmopathy was tested in an independent validation cohort of fewer than 20 hyperthyroidism patients and 17 patients who later progressed to ophthalmopathy. For training and testing, the 95 to 100 patients in the discovery cohort were randomly divided in a 7:3 ratio. After sampling, hyperthyroidism patients received methimazole starting at 30 mg daily, and ophthalmopathy patients received high-dose intravenous methylprednisolone. A discovery cohort of roughly 100 patients, fewer than 50 with Graves' ophthalmopathy and 57 with stable Graves' hyperthyroidism, was used to find distinguishing TCR V-J signatures.

TCR beta CDR3 regions were amplified from RNA transcripts. For the first round of RT-PCR on the TCR CDR3, the HTBI primer set was used together with the Qiagen OneStep RT-PCR kit. Libraries were constructed in a second round of multiplex PCR, after which size selection and purification were performed. Sequencing of the libraries was done on an Illumina HiSeq2000 using paired-end 100 bp reads. The original pipeline was this. SOAPnuke was used to process the raw data, removing reads that contained adapters or uncalled bases, had a mean Phred below 15, or lacked an exact match to the constant primer or identifier. COPE v1.2.5 was used to merge the high-quality paired reads, and each unique nucleotide sequence was defined as a clonotype. MiTCR v1.1 was used to align the clonotypes against IMGT TRBV, TRBD and TRBJ reference segments. The analysis included only V-J combinations with a frequency above 0.0001, which together covered 98% to 99.2% of the repertoires. The TCS score was defined as F50 (clonal expansion) divided by E x V (chaos), with BLOSUM62-based TCRdist calculated between CDR3 peptides within each V-J. Welch's t-statistics and random forest reduced 500 to 650 V-J features to roughly 13, which were used in a naive Bayes classifier (R e1071). TCRdb reran the public reads through fastp at Q25 and MiXCR, keeping productive beta chains. Here each entry gathers all rows of one CDR3 protein and keeps the most common genes and DNA. Here the V and J calls rest on TCRdb's processing, not on the authors' analysis. The sample contains more than 600,000 distinct CDR3 sequences, around 15% of them found a single time. The top ten clonotypes cover approximately 8.4% of the sample.

Concerning this clonotype itself: Its antigen remains undetermined. No qualities accompany the bases; no much larger clone lies one base away.

General findings and caveats noted by the study authors: Ophthalmopathy was separated from stable hyperthyroidism by a 13 V-J signature model, with approximately 85% sensitivity and about 84% specificity obtained in cross-validation and 80%/75% obtained in testing. In validation, the model predicted progression to ophthalmopathy a median of 6.5 months before onset, with roughly 71% sensitivity and roughly 72% specificity. Sample size was not statistically predetermined, and investigators were not blinded to group allocation. Most expanded thyroid clonotypes (frequency above 0.001) were also detected in blood, a finding suggesting that blood repertoires may reflect thyroid immune responses.

CDR1 and CDR2 (SGHRS, YFSETQ) derive from the germline V gene. V gives up 2 bases and J gives up 4 bases, and the segment between their germline ends measures 12 bases. Counted from cysteine to phenylalanine, this CDR3 has 15 amino acids. Only the CDR3 portion is preserved as DNA: 45 bases, with reading frame beginning at the first base. Stable Graves' hyperthyroidism was defined as the absence of progression to ophthalmopathy over 18 months of follow-up. Hyperthyroidism patients were newly diagnosed, had a disease duration of under 2 months, and were aged 18 to 65 years. Patients with uncontrolled infections, other autoimmune diseases, pregnancy or lactation were excluded. Diagnoses were established on the basis of clinical symptoms, serum thyroxine and TRAb, thyroid ultrasound, and orbital computed tomography. PBMCs were isolated from around 10 ml of fresh peripheral blood by Ficoll-Paque density gradient centrifugation. Total RNA was extracted using Trizol reagent, and RNA quality was assessed on an Agilent 2100 Bioanalyzer.

Source material: blood. The TCR sequence derives from a man aged 18 to 30 with Graves' hyperthyroidism. This receptor chain uses TRBV5-1 and TRBJ2-2; TRBD2 might be the D gene, on 5 matching bases. The base sequence is TGCGCCAGCAGCTTCTTCGGGGATACCACCGGGGAGCTGTTTTTT. Protein translation: CASSFFGDTTGELFF.